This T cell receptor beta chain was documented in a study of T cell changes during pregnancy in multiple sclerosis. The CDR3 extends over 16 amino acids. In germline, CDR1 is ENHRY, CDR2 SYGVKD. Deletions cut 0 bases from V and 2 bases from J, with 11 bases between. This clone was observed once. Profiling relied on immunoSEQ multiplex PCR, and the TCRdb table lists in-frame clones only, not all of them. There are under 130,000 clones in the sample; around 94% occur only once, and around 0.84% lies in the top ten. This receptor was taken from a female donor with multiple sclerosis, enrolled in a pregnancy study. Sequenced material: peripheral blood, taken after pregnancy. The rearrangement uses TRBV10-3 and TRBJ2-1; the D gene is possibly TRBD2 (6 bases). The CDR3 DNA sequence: TGTGCCATCAGTGAGTCTAGCGGCCTAACCTACAATGAGCAGTTCTTC. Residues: CAISESSGLTYNEQFF.